The clone carrying this TCR beta chain was observed a single time. The data originate from a study of CD8 T cells in Susac syndrome. This CDR3 has 19 amino acids. With 1 base clipped from V and 2 bases from J, the junction kept 14 bases outside the gene matches. Germline loops: CDR1 MGHRA, CDR2 YSYEKL. Random hexamers were used to reverse transcribe roughly 0.5 to 1 ug of RNA. MiXCR was run by TCRdb on the immunoSEQ multiplex PCR reads, yielding one entry per CDR3 protein. The data contain tens of thousands of distinct CDR3 sequences, approximately 96% of them singletons. The origin of this receptor is a human donor with Susac syndrome. What was sequenced was CD8+ T cells from PBMCs. The rearrangement joins TRBV4-1 to TRBJ1-2; 9 bases match TRBD1. CDR3 DNA: TGCGCCAGCAGCCAAGCGATCGGGACCACCGGGACAGGGAACTATGGCTACACCTTC. Its translation is CASSQAIGTTGTGNYGYTF.